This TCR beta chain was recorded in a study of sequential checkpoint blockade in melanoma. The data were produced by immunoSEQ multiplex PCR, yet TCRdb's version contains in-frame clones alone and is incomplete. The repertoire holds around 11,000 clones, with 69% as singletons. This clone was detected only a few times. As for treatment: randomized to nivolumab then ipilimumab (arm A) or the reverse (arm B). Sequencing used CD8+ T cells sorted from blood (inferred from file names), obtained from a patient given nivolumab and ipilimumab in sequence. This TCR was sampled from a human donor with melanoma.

The CDR3 DNA follows: TGTGCCAGCAGTCTAGCCATTCACAATGAGCAGTTCTTC. Protein product: CASSLAIHNEQFF. The chain combines TRBV28 with TRBJ2-1; D perhaps matches TRBD2 (5 bases). The germline CDR1 and CDR2 sequences are MDHEN and SYDVKM. Trimming stripped 5 bases from V and 5 bases from J, with 10 bases between. The CDR3 is made up of 13 amino acids.